Shown below are 9 T cell receptor beta chains from a single sample sequenced in a study of control samples from healthy donors and cancer patients. The protocol was immunoSEQ multiplex PCR, while the TCRdb copy is restricted to in-frame clones and leaves out a portion. The table lists around 82,000 clones, around 87% of them singletons. The specimen sequenced was blood. These receptor sequences come from a man in his fifties or sixties in good health.

The chain is built from TRBV5-8 and TRBJ2-1; D gene unclear. V was pared by 3 bases and J by 4 bases, with 8 bases between. The CDR3 consists of 13 residues. CDR1 and CDR2 (germline): SGHTS, YDEGEE. CDR3 sequence (DNA): TGTGCCAGCAGCTGGCCCGCGTACAATGAGCAGTTCTTC. The encoded protein is CASSWPAYNEQFF.

The chain carries TRBV12-3 or TRBV12-4 and TRBJ1-2; a weak D match, TRBD1 (6 bases). The CDR3 has 13 amino acids. V lost 5 bases, J lost 8 bases, and 15 bases lay in between. The CDR3 region has the DNA TGTGCCAGCAGTACCCCAAACAGGGACGGCTACACCTTC. It is translated as CASSTPNRDGYTF.

This chain uses TRBV4-1 with TRBJ2-1, with a weak D call TRBD1 (6 bases). In germline, CDR1 is MGHRA, CDR2 YSYEKL. The CDR3 contains 16 residues. The V end was cut by 8 bases, the J end by 6 bases, with 23 bases between. CDR3 coding DNA: TGCGCCAGCGGCAATGCAAGGGGGAGTCAACCCAATGAGCAGTTCTTC. Translated, it gives CASGNARGSQPNEQFF.

This rearrangement joins TRBV12-5 to TRBJ2-6, with D possibly TRBD1 on 6 matching bases. Trimming removed 4 bases at V and 2 bases at J, with 12 bases between. Germline CDR1 LGHNT, CDR2 FRNRAP. The CDR3 totals 16 residues. The CDR3 loop is CASGSNRVPGANVLTF. CDR3 DNA sequence: TGTGCTAGTGGTTCCAACAGGGTCCCTGGGGCCAACGTCCTGACTTTC.

The chain is built from TRBV19 and TRBJ1-4; D may be TRBD1 (6 bases). Germline CDR1 LNHDA, CDR2 SQIVND (reference sequence). This CDR3 contains 14 residues. V shed 5 bases and J shed 5 bases, with 12 bases lying between them. CDR3 sequence reads: CASSPDRLNEKLFF. In DNA form, the CDR3 reads TGTGCCAGTAGTCCGGACAGACTGAATGAAAAACTGTTTTTT.

This clone has only one observation. The V and J genes are TRBV7-3 and TRBJ2-5; TRBD1 agrees at 8 bases. The CDR3 length is 14 residues. CDR1 is SGHTA, CDR2 FQGTGA, per germline. The V and J ends lost 2 bases and 4 bases, in that order; junction bases with no gene match: 3. The CDR3 bases are TGTGCCAGCAGCTTACCGGGACAGGCAGAGACCCAGTACTTC. As protein: CASSLPGQAETQYF.

This clone has a single count. The chain uses TRBV29-1 and TRBJ2-7; 9 bases are a match to TRBD1. After removal of 4 bases from V and 6 bases from J, the junction contained 7 bases not matched to a gene. Germline CDR1 is SQVTM and CDR2 is ANQGSEA. The CDR3 extends over 13 amino acids. The chain's CDR3 is CSVGGQGQIEQYF. DNA of the CDR3: TGCAGCGTTGGAGGACAGGGGCAGATCGAGCAGTACTTC.

The rearrangement uses TRBV4-1 and TRBJ2-7; D remains unclear. The CDR3 consists of 14 residues. Trimming removed 1 base at V and 4 bases at J, with 11 bases between. Germline CDR1 MGHRA, CDR2 YSYEKL. CDR3 coding DNA: TGCGCCAGCAGCCAAGGAGAAGGGCGTTACGAGCAGTACTTC. It is translated as CASSQGEGRYEQYF.

The CDR3 DNA reads as TGCGCCAGCAGCTCTGCCTCGGGGCCCAGCCAGTACTTC. This codes for CASSSASGPSQYF. The chain is built from TRBV5-1 and TRBJ2-5, with D possibly called TRBD1 or TRBD2 (5 bases each). The V end was cut by 3 bases, the J end by 10 bases, with 16 bases between. Germline lookup yields CDR1 SGHRS and CDR2 YFSETQ. CDR3 size: 13 residues.